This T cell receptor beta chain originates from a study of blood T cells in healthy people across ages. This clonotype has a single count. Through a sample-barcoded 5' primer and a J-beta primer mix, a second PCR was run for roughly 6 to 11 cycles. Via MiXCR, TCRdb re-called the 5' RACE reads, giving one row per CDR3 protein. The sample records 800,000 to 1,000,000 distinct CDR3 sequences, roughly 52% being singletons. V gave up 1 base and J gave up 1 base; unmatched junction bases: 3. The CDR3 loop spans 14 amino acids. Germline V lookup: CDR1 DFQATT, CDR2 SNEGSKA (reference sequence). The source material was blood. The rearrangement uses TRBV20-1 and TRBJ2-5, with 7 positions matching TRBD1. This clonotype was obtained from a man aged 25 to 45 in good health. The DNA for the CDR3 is TGCAGTGCTAGAGGGGGGACAGCCCAAGAGACCCAGTACTTC. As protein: CSARGGTAQETQYF.